A selection of T cell receptor beta chains follows, all from one sample in a study of control samples from healthy donors and cancer patients. Clones were sequenced by immunoSEQ multiplex PCR, and TCRdb holds only the in-frame ones, with some missing. The data contain 120,000 to 150,000 clones, more than 85% of them singletons. Specimen: blood. All receptors come from a woman under 40 in good health. CDR3s include the opening cysteine and the closing phenylalanine or tryptophan. The order of the fields is clone size, V gene, D gene, J gene, CDR3 DNA, CDR3 protein. The D gene is left open where the match is weak. Clone size is not always given. Where it is, it says once, few, many or a class for expanded clones.

>-|TRBV11-1|-|TRBJ2-7
TGTGCCAGCAGCGCTTTCAACGAGCAGTACTTC
CASSAFNEQYF
>few|TRBV6-1|-|TRBJ1-5
TGTGCCAGCAGTGATCGTGGTCAGCCCCAGCATTTT
CASSDRGQPQHF
>-|TRBV4-1|TRBD1|TRBJ1-1
TGCGCCAGCAGCCAAGATGGGACAGGGCGTCTAGGGGCTTTCTTT
CASSQDGTGRLGAFF
>-|TRBV2|-|TRBJ1-2
TGTGCCAGCAGTGAAGGTGGGCAGGGCCGCTATGGCTACACCTTC
CASSEGGQGRYGYTF
>-|TRBV30|-|TRBJ1-5
TGTGCCTGGGACCCCCGGCAGGGGAAAAATCAGCCCCAGCATTTT
CAWDPRQGKNQPQHF
>-|TRBV21-1|-|TRBJ2-1
TGTGCCAGCAGCAAAGGGGGACTAGCGGGAGTTTTTAGTGAGCAGTTCTTC
CASSKGGLAGVFSEQFF
>-|TRBV30|-|TRBJ1-1
TGTGCCTGGAGAGGGGGTGGCTTGGGGAACACTGAAGCTTTCTTT
CAWRGGGLGNTEAFF
>-|TRBV2|-|TRBJ2-7
TGTGCCAGCTCCGAAGGGGGAGGGGTTCCGGAGCAGTACTTC
CASSEGGGVPEQYF
>-|TRBV5-1|-|TRBJ2-3
TGCGCCAGCAGCTTGGAGGGTATGGCGCAGTATTTT
CASSLEGMAQYF
>once|TRBV28|-|TRBJ1-5
TGTGCCAGCCCCCCACCCGGGGTAGGCAATCAGCCCCAGCATTTT
CASPPPGVGNQPQHF
>-|TRBV5-4|-|TRBJ1-6
TGTGCCAGCAGCTATATGGGCCCCAATTCACCCCTCCACTTT
CASSYMGPNSPLHF
>-|TRBV3-1/TRBV3-2|-|TRBJ1-5
TGTGCCAGCAGCTATTCAACCGATCAGCCCCAGCATTTT
CASSYSTDQPQHF
>-|TRBV7-6|TRBD2|TRBJ2-1
TGTGCCAGCAGCGGACCGGGACTAGCGGGTTTTAGTGGTGAGCAGTTCTTC
CASSGPGLAGFSGEQFF
>-|TRBV10-3|-|TRBJ1-3
TGTGCCATCAGTTCCGGGACCGACTCTGGAAACACCATATATTTT
CAISSGTDSGNTIYF
>-|TRBV3-1/TRBV3-2|TRBD2|TRBJ2-1
TGTGCCAGCAGCCAAGTAAGCGGGAGAGCCTACAATGAGCAGTTCTTC
CASSQVSGRAYNEQFF
>-|TRBV19|TRBD2|TRBJ2-5
TGTGCCAGTAGGGCTAGCGGGGCGTACCAAGAGACCCAGTACTTC
CASRASGAYQETQYF
>-|TRBV7-2|-|TRBJ1-2
TGTGCCAGCAGCTTAGAGTTCGGCAGGCTTAACTATGGCTACACCTTC
CASSLEFGRLNYGYTF
>-|TRBV19|-|TRBJ2-6
TGTGCCAGTAAAAGACAGGCTGGGGCCAACGTCCTGACTTTC
CASKRQAGANVLTF
>-|TRBV6-6|-|TRBJ1-6
TGTGCCAGCAGTTACCCGGACAATTATAATTCACCCCTCCACTTT
CASSYPDNYNSPLHF
>once|TRBV2|-|TRBJ1-5
TGTGCCAGCGCGGTGGGAGGCCCGGGGCAGCCCCAGCATTTT
CASAVGGPGQPQHF
>-|TRBV19|-|TRBJ1-5
TGTGCCAGTAGTATTCTTGCCGGAGATCAGCCCCAGCATTTT
CASSILAGDQPQHF
>-|TRBV23-1|-|TRBJ2-1
TGCGCCAGCGGCGATTCGGCGTGTGAGTTCTTC
CASGDSACEFF
>-|TRBV13|TRBD2|TRBJ2-5
TGTGCCAGCAGCCCCCGGGGGGGGCAAGAGACCCAGTACTTC
CASSPRGGQETQYF
>-|TRBV30|TRBD2|TRBJ2-7
TGTGCCTGGAGGGCCCCCCTAGCGGGAGTGGGCGAGCAGTACTTC
CAWRAPLAGVGEQYF
>-|TRBV3-1/TRBV3-2|TRBD2|TRBJ2-5
TGTGCCAGCAGCCGCCAGCGGGAGGGATGGGAGACCCAGTACTTC
CASSRQREGWETQYF
>-|TRBV5-5|-|TRBJ1-6
TGTGCCAGCAGCAGGAAACCGAAGGGGCCGGATTCACCCCTCCACTTT
CASSRKPKGPDSPLHF
>-|TRBV11-1|-|TRBJ2-3
TGTGCCAGCGGGCCTGCTACAGATACGCAGTATTTT
CASGPATDTQYF
>-|TRBV9|-|TRBJ2-2
TGTGCCAGCAGCTTCGGGCCCGACGTAACCGGGGAGCTGTTTTTT
CASSFGPDVTGELFF
>once|TRBV12-3/TRBV12-4|TRBD1|TRBJ1-1
TGTGCCAGCGATGACAGGGGAACTGAAGCTTTCTTT
CASDDRGTEAFF
>once|TRBV5-1|-|TRBJ1-1
TGCGCCAGCAGCTTCCAGGGAGGGACCACTGAAGCTTTCTTT
CASSFQGGTTEAFF
>-|TRBV28|TRBD2|TRBJ2-1
TGTGCCAGCAGTTCGCTAGTAGCGGGTATATACAATGAGCAGTTCTTC
CASSSLVAGIYNEQFF
>-|TRBV7-9|-|TRBJ2-2
TGTGCCAGCGTCGGGGGACAGAGGACCGGGGAGCTGTTTTTT
CASVGGQRTGELFF
>-|TRBV5-4|-|TRBJ2-4
TGTGCCAGCAGCTTGGACAACGCCAAAAACATTCAGTACTTC
CASSLDNAKNIQYF
>once|TRBV9|TRBD2|TRBJ2-1
TGTGCCAGCAGCGGGCCGGCGCCGGGACTAGCGGGAGCAAATGAGCAGTTCTTC
CASSGPAPGLAGANEQFF
>-|TRBV5-1|-|TRBJ1-4
TGCGCCAGCAGCTCCGGGACTCACTCAACTAATGAAAAACTGTTTTTT
CASSSGTHSTNEKLFF
>-|TRBV10-3|-|TRBJ2-5
TGTGCCATCAGTGAGTCGAATTCCAAGACCCAGTACTTC
CAISESNSKTQYF
>-|TRBV7-9|-|TRBJ1-5
TGTGCCAGCAGCTTAGTGCCCGATCAGCCCCAGCATTTT
CASSLVPDQPQHF
>-|TRBV19|-|TRBJ2-5
TGTGCCAGTAGTATTCGGCAGGGTCCATGGACCCAGTACTTC
CASSIRQGPWTQYF
>-|TRBV3-1/TRBV3-2|TRBD1|TRBJ1-2
TGTGCCAGCAGCCAATTGACAGGGCAGAGGGGCTACACCTTC
CASSQLTGQRGYTF
>-|TRBV2|TRBD2|TRBJ2-4
TGTGCCAGCAGTGAAGGGGCTAGCGGGCGTGTAGCCAAAAACATTCAGTACTTC
CASSEGASGRVAKNIQYF
>-|TRBV7-3|TRBD2|TRBJ2-3
TGTGCCAGCAGCCTCGGGACTAGCGGCCTGCCCCGCGCAGATACGCAGTATTTT
CASSLGTSGLPRADTQYF
>-|TRBV6-6|-|TRBJ1-4
TGTGCCAGCAGGGGGGATCTCTATGAAAAACTGTTTTTT
CASRGDLYEKLFF
>-|TRBV24-1|-|TRBJ2-6
TGTGCCACCCAGGGGTCCGGGGCCAACGTCCTGACTTTC
CATQGSGANVLTF
>-|TRBV4-1|TRBD2|TRBJ2-5
TGCGCCAGCAGCCAAGGACTGAGCACTAGCGGACAAGAGACCCAGTACTTC
CASSQGLSTSGQETQYF
>-|TRBV5-1|-|TRBJ2-7
TGCGCCAGCAGCCCCCAGTCTATCGGAGACGAGCAGTACTTC
CASSPQSIGDEQYF
>-|TRBV19|TRBD2|TRBJ2-1
TGTGCCAGTAGAAACCCACCTCGGACTAGCGGGAGTAATGAGCAGTTCTTC
CASRNPPRTSGSNEQFF
>once|TRBV28|-|TRBJ1-1
TGTGCCAGCAACCCCGCCCGGGTATGGGACCGACCACCGAACGAGGAGAACACTGAAGCTTTCTTT
CASNPARVWDRPPNEENTEAFF